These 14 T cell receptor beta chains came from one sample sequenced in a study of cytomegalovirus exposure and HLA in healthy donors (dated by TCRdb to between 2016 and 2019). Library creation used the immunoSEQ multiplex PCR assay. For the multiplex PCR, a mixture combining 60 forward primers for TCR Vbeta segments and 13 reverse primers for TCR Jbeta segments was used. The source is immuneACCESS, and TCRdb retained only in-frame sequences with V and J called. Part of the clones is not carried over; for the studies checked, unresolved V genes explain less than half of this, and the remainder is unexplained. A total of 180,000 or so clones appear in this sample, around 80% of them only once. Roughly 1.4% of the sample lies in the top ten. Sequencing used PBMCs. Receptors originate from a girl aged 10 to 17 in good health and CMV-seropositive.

The CDR3 DNA sequence: TGTGCCAGCAGCGTACGATCTGACAGGTCTTACGAGCAGTACTTC. It translates to CASSVRSDRSYEQYF. The chain links TRBV9 to TRBJ2-7; tentative D call: TRBD1 (6 bases). V lost 1 base to trimming and J lost 4 bases, with 15 bases between them. The V gene's germline CDR1 is SGDLS and CDR2 YYNGEE. The CDR3 contains 15 residues.

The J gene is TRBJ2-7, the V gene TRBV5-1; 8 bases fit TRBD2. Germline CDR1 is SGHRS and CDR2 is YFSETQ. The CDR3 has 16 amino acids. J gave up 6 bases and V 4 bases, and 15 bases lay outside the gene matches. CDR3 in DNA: TGCGCCAGCAGCCCTCTCCAGGACGGGAGGGTCAGCGAGCAGTACTTC. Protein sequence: CASSPLQDGRVSEQYF.

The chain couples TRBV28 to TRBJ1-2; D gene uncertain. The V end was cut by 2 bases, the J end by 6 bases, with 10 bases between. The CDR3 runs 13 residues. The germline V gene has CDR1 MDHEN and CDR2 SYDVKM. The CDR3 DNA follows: TGTGCCAGCAGTTTACCAGGCGCCGATGGCTACACCTTC. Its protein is CASSLPGADGYTF.

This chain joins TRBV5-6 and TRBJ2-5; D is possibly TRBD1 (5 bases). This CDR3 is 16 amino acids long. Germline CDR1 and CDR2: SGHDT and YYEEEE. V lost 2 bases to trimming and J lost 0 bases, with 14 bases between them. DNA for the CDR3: TGTGCCAGCAGCTTTGTGGACACCCGATACCAAGAGACCCAGTACTTC. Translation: CASSFVDTRYQETQYF.

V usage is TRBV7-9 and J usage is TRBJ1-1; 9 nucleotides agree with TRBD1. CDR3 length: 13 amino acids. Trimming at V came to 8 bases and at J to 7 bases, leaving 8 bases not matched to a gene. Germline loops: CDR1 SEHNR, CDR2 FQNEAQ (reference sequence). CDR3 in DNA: TGTGCCAGCCGTCGGGACAGGGACCTTGAAGCTTTCTTT. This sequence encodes CASRRDRDLEAFF.

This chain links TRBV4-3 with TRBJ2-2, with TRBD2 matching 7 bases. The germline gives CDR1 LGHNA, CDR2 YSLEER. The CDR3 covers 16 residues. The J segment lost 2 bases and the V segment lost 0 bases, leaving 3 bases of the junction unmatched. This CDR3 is CASSQEWTSNTGELFF. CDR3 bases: TGCGCCAGCAGCCAAGAGTGGACTAGTAACACCGGGGAGCTGTTTTTT.

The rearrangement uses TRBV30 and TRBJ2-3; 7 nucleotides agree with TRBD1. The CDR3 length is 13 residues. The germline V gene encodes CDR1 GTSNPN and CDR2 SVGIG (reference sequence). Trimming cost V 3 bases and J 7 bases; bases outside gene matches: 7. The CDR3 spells CAWRQTGSNTQYF. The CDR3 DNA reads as TGTGCCTGGAGACAGACAGGGTCCAATACGCAGTATTTT.

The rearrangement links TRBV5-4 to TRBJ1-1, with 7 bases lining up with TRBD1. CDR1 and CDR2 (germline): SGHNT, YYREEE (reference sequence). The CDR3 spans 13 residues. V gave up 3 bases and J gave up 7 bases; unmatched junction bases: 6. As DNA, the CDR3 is TGTGCCAGCAGCTCTGACAGGGTCGTTGAAGCTTTCTTT. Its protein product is CASSSDRVVEAFF.

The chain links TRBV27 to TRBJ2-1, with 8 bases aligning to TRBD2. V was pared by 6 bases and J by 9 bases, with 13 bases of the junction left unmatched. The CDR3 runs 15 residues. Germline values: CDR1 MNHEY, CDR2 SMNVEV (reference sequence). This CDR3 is CASSLAGGSRGEQFF. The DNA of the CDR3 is TGTGCCAGCAGCCTTGCGGGAGGCTCTCGAGGTGAGCAGTTCTTC.

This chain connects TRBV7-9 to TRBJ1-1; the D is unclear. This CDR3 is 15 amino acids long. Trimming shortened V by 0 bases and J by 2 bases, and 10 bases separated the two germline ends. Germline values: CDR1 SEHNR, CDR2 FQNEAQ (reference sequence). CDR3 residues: CASSLAGEPNTEAFF. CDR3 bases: TGTGCCAGCAGCTTAGCCGGAGAGCCCAACACTGAAGCTTTCTTT.

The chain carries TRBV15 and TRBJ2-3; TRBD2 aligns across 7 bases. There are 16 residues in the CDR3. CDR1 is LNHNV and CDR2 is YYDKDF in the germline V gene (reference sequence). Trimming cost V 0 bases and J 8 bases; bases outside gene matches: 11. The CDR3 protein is CATSREFRGGQTTQYF. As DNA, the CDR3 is TGTGCCACCAGCAGAGAATTCCGGGGAGGGCAGACTACGCAGTATTTT.

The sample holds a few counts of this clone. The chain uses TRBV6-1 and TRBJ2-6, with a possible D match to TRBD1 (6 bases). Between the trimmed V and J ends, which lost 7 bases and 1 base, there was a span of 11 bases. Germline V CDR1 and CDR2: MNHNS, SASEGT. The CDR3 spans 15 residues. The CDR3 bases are TGTGCCAGCATCCCAGGGGCATCTGGGGCCAACGTCCTGACTTTC. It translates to CASIPGASGANVLTF.

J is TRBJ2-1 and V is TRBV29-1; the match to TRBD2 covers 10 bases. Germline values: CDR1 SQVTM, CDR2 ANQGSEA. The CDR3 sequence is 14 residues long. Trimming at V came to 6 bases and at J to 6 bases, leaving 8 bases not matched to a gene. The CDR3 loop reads CSVELAGVRNEQFF. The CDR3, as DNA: TGCAGCGTCGAGCTAGCGGGAGTACGCAATGAGCAGTTCTTC.

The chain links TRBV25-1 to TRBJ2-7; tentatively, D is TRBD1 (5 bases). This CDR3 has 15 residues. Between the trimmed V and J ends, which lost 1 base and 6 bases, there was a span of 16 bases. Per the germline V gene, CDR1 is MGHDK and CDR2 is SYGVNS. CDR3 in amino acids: CASSESGSGLSEQYF. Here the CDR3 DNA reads TGTGCCAGCAGTGAATCAGGGTCGGGCCTCTCCGAGCAGTACTTC.